This record concerns one T cell receptor (beta chain) sequence. Its specificity is not known. Assay: immunoSEQ multiplex PCR; the TCRdb copy retains only in-frame clones and omits some. The table lists 100,000 or so clones, approximately 90% of them singletons. Germline loops: CDR1 KGHSH, CDR2 LQKENI. The length of the CDR3 is 11 residues. The germline V and J ends were trimmed by 2 bases and 7 bases, with 3 bases remaining between them. These data come from a study of T cell responses to AZD1222 COVID-19 vaccine. Whole-study findings and limits: Regions left unmutated in variants are reportedly the target of nearly half of spike-specific TCRs. It was only a handful of AZD1222 recipients who were seropositive at baseline. Clonal diversity may have been underestimated, and the donors were mostly white British, with more females than males. Spike-wide coverage was observed for vaccine-associated CD4 TCRs, with dominant responses at 160-218 and 743-854.

The sample was peripheral blood, taken on day 0 of AZD1222 vaccination. The chain links TRBV18 to TRBJ2-1, with unresolved D. The TCR sequence derives from an adult in good health. CDR3 in amino acids: CASSPGNEQFF. CDR3 DNA sequence: TGTGCCAGCTCACCAGGGAATGAGCAGTTCTTC.